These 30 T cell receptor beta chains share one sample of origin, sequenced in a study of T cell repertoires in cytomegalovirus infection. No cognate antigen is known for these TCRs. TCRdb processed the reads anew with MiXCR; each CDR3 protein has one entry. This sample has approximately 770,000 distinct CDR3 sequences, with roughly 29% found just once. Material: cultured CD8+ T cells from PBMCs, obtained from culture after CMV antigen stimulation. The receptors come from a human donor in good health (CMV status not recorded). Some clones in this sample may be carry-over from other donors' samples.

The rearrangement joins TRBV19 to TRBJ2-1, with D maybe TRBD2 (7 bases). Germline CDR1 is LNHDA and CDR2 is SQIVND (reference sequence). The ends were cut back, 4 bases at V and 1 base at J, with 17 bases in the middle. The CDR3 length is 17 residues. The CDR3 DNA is TGTGCCAGTAGTACGATAGGGGGGGGGCGGTCCTACAATGAGCAGTTCTTC. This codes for CASSTIGGGRSYNEQFF.

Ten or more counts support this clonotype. CDR3 region: CASTYGGTGELFF. The CDR3 bases are TGTGCCAGCACCTACGGGGGGACCGGGGAGCTGTTTTTT. The gene calls are TRBV6-1 and TRBJ2-2; TRBD2 agrees at 7 bases. The CDR3 is made up of 13 amino acids. J lost 5 bases, V lost 7 bases, and 4 bases had no gene match. Per germline, CDR1 MNHNS and CDR2 SASEGT.

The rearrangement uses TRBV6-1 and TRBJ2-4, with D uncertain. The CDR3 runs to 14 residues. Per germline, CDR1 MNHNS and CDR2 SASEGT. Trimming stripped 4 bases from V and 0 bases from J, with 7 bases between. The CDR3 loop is CASSVVLAKNIQYF. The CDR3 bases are TGTGCCAGCAGTGTGGTGCTAGCCAAAAACATTCAGTACTTC.

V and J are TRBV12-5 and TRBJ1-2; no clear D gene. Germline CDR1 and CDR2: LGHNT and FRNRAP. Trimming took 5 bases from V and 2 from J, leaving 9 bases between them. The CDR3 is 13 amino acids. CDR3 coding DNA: TGTGCTAGTGGTCTCGGACTCAACTATGGCTACACCTTC. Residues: CASGLGLNYGYTF.

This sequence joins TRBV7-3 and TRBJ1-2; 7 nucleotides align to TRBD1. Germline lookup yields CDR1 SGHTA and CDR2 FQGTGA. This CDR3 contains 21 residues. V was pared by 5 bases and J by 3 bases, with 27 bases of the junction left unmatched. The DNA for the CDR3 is TGTGCCAGCAGCCCCGGCCGCGGACAGGAGGCTTCCCCTAGACGCTACTATGGCTACACCTTC. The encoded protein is CASSPGRGQEASPRRYYGYTF.

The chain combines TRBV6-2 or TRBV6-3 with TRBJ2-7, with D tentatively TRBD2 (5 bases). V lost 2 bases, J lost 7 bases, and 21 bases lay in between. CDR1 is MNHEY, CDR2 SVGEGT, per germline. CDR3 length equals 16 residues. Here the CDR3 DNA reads TGTGCCAGCAGTTACGTCGGGGTCAGGCGGATTAATGAGCAGTACGTC. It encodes CASSYVGVRRINEQYV.

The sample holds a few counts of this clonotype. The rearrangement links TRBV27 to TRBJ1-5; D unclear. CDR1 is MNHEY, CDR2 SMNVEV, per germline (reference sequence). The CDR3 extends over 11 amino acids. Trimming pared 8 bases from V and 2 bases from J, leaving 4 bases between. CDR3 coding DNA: TGTGCCAGCTTAGGCAATCAGCCCCAGCATTTT. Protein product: CASLGNQPQHF.

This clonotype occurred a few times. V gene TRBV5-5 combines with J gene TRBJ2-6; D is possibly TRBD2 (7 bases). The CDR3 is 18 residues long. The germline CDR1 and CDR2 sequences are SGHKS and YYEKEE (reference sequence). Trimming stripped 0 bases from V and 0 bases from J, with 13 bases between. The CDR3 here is CASSLEGDYPSGANVLTF. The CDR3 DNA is TGTGCCAGCAGCTTGGAGGGGGACTACCCCTCTGGGGCCAACGTCCTGACTTTC.

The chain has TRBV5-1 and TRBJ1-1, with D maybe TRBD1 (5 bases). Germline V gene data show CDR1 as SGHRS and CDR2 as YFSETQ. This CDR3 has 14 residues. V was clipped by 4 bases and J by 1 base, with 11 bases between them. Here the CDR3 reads CASSPWGENTEAFF. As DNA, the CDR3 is TGCGCCAGCAGCCCCTGGGGGGAGAACACTGAAGCTTTCTTT.

CDR3 sequence reads: CATSDPGESTEQFF. The DNA for the CDR3 is TGTGCCACCAGTGATCCGGGGGAATCCACAGAGCAGTTCTTC. The chain employs TRBV24-1 and TRBJ2-1; the D gene is possibly TRBD2 (6 bases). The CDR3 spans 14 residues. CDR1 and CDR2 (germline): KGHDR, SFDVKD. Between the trimmed V and J ends, which lost 3 bases and 10 bases, there was a span of 15 bases.

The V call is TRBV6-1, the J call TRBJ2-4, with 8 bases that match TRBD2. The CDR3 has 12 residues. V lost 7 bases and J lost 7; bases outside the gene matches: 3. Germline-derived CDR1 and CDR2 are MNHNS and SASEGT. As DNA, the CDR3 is TGTGCCAGCAAGGGACTAGAGAACATTCAGTACTTC. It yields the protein CASKGLENIQYF.

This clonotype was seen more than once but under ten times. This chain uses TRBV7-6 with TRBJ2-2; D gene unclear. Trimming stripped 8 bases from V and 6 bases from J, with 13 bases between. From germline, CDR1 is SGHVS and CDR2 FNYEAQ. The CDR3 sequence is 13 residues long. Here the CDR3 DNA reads TGTGCCAGCTCCTACGGTCCAGCCGGGGAGCTGTTTTTT. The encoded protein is CASSYGPAGELFF.

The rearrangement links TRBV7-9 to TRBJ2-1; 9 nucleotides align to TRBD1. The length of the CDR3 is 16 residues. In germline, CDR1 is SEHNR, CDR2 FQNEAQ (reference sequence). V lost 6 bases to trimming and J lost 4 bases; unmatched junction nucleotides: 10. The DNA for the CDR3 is TGTGCCAGCAGTTGGACCGGGACAGGGATATACAATGAGCAGTTCTTC. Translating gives CASSWTGTGIYNEQFF.

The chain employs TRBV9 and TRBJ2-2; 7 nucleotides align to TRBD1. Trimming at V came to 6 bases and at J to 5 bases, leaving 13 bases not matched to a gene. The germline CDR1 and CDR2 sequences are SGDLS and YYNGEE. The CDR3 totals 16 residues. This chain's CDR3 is CASTPLDRALTGELFF. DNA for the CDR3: TGTGCCAGCACCCCTCTAGACAGGGCCCTTACCGGGGAGCTGTTTTTT. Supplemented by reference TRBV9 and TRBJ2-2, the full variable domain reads DSGVTQTPKHLITATGQRVTLRCSPRSGDLSVYWYQQSLDQGLQFLIQYYNGEERAKGNILERFSAQQFPDLHSELNLSSLELGDSALYFCASTPLDRALTGELFFGEGSRLTVL.

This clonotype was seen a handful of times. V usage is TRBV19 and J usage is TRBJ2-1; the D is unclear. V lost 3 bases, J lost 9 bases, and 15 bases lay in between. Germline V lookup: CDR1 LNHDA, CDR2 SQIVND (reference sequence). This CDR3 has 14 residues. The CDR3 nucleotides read TGTGCCAGTAGTATGGACCGAAGATGGAGTGAGCAGTTCTTC. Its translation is CASSMDRRWSEQFF.

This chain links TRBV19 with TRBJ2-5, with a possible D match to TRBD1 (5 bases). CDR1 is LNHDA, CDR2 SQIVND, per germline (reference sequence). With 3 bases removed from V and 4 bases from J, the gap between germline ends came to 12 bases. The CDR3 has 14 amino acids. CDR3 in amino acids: CASSMATAAETQYF. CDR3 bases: TGTGCCAGTAGTATGGCGACAGCTGCAGAGACCCAGTACTTC.

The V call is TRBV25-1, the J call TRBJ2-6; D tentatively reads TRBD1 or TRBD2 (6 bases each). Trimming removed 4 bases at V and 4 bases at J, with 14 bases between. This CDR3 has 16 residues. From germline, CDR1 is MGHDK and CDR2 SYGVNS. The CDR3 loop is CASSGGRGTGANVLTF. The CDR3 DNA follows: TGTGCCAGCAGTGGGGGACGGGGGACAGGGGCCAACGTCCTGACTTTC.

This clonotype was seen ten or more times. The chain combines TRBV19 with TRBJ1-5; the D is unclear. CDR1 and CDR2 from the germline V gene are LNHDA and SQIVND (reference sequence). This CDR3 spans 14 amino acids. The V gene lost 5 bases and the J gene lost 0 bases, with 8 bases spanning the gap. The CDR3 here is CASSPPHSNQPQHF. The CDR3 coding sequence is TGTGCCAGTAGTCCCCCCCATAGCAATCAGCCCCAGCATTTT.

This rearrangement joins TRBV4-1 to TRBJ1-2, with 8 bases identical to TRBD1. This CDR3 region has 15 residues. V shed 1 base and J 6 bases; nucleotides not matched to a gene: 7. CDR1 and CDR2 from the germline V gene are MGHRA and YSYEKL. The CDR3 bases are TGCGCCAGCAGCCAAGCCGGGACAGGAGAGAATGGCTACACCTTC. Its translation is CASSQAGTGENGYTF.

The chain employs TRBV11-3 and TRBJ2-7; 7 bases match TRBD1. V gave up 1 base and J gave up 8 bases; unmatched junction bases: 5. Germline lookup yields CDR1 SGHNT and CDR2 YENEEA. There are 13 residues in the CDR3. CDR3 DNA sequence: TGTGCCAGCAGCTTAGGGACAGGTGGGCAGCAGTACTTC. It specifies CASSLGTGGQQYF. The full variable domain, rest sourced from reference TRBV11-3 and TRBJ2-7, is EAGVVQSPRYKIIEKKQPVAFWCNPISGHNTLYWYLQNLGQGPELLIRYENEEAVDDSQLPKDRFSAERLKGVDSTLKIQPAELGDSAVYLCASSLGTGGQQYFGPGTRLTVT.

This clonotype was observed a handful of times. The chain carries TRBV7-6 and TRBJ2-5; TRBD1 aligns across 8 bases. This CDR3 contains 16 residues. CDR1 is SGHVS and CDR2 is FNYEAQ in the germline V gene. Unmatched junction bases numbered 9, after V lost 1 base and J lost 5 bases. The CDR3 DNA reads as TGTGCCAGCAGCTTAGTGCCCCAGGGGGCACGGGAGACCCAGTACTTC. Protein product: CASSLVPQGARETQYF.

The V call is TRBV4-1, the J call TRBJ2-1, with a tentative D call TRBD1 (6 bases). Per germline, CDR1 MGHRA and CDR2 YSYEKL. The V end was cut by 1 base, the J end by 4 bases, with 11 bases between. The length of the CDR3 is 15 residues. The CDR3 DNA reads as TGCGCCAGCAGCCAAGCCGACGACAGGTACAATGAGCAGTTCTTC. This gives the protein CASSQADDRYNEQFF.

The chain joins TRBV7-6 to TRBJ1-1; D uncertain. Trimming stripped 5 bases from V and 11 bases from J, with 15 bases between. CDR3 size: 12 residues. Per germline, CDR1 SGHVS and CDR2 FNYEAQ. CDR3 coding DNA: TGTGCCAGCAGCCCTTGGACGGGCAAGGCTTTCTTT. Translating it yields CASSPWTGKAFF.

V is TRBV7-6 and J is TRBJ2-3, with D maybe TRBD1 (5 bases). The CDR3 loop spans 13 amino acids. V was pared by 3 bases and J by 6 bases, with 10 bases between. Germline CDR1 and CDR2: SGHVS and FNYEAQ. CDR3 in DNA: TGTGCCAGCAGCTTTAGGTCAGGGGATACGCAGTATTTT. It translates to CASSFRSGDTQYF.

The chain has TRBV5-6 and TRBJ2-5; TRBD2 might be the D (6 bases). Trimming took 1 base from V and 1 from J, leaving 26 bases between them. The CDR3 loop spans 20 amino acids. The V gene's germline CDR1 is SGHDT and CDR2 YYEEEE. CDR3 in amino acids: CASSLWPSDVWGDLQETQYF. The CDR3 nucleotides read TGTGCCAGCAGCTTGTGGCCCTCGGATGTGTGGGGGGACCTCCAAGAGACCCAGTACTTC.

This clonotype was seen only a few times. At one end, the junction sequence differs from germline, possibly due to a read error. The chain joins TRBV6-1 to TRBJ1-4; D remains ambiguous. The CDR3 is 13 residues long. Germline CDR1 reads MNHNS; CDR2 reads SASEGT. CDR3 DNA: TGTGCCAGCAGTTCTTTAGGGCCAGTGGATCTCGGCTTT. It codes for CASSSLGPVDLGF.

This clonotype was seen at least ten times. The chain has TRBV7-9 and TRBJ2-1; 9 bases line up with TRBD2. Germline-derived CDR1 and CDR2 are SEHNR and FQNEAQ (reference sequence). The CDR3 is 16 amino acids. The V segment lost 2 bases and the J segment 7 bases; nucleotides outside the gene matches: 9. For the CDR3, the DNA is TGTGCCAGCAGCTTAAGTCCTAGCGGGACTGGGAATGAGCAGTTCTTC. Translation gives CASSLSPSGTGNEQFF.

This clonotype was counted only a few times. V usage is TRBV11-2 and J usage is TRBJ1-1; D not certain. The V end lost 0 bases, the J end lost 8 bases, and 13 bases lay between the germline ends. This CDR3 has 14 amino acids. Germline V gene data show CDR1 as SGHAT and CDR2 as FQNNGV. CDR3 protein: CASSLDVRAPEAFF. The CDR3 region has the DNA TGTGCCAGCAGCTTAGATGTCCGGGCGCCCGAAGCTTTCTTT.

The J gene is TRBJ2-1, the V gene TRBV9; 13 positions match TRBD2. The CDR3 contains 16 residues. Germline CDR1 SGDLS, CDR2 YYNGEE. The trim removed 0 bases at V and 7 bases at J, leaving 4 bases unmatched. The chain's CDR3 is CASSVVGLAGENEQFF. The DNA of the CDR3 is TGTGCCAGCAGCGTAGTCGGACTAGCGGGGGAAAATGAGCAGTTCTTC.

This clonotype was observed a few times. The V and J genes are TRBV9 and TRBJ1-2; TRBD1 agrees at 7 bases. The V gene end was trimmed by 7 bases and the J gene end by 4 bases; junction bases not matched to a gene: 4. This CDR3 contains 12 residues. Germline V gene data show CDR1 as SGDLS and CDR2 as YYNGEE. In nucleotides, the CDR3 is TGTGCCAGCCTCGACAGGGTCTATGGCTACACCTTC. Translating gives CASLDRVYGYTF.